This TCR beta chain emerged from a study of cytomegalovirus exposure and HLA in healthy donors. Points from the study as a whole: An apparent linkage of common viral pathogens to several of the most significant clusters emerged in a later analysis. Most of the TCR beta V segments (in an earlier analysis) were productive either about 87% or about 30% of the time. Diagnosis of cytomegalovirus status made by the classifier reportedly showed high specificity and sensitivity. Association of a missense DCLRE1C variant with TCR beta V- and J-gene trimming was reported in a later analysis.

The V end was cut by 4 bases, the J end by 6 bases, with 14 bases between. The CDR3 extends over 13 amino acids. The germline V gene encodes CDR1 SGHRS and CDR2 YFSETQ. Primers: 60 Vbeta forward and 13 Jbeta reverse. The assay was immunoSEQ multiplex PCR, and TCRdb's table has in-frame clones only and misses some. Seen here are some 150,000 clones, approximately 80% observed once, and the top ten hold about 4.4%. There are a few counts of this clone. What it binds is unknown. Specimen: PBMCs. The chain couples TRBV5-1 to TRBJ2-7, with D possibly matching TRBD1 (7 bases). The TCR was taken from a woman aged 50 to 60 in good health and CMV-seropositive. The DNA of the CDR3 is TGCGCCAGCAGCGCGGTCCAGGGGGGCGAGCAGTACTTC. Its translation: CASSAVQGGEQYF.